Here is one T cell receptor (beta chain) with its context. In this sample, this clone turned up a few times. Its recognized antigen is unknown. There are no base qualities to consult, and no much larger clone falls within one base. The data are from a study of siplizumab effects on memory and regulatory T cells (dated by TCRdb to the late 2010s). Describing the broader study: The effect of the anti-CD2 antibody siplizumab on alloreactive T-cell subsets was examined in allogeneic mixed lymphocyte reactions constructed from human PBMCs. Beyond this particular receptor, the publication reports: Roughly 80-95% of proliferating CD4+ or CD8+ clones could not be assigned a naive or memory phenotype. The cumulative frequency of alloreactive sequences that could be traced back to unstimulated CD4+ memory T cells was significantly reduced by siplizumab. Of the alloreactive CD4+ clones that could be mapped, the Treg-derived share averaged roughly 73% with siplizumab compared with roughly 25% in control reactions. Greater diversity appeared to be present in unstimulated naive T cells than in memory T cells, and a substantial contribution to the alloresponse seemed to be made by naive cells. Because sequences below about 10^-5 frequency were poorly captured, only a minor fraction of alloreactive clones could be mapped to unstimulated subsets. No functional confirmation was obtained for the suppressive function of proliferating Tregs from siplizumab cultures.

Sorted unstimulated T cells and proliferating T cells recovered from mixed lymphocyte reactions were subjected to TCRbeta CDR3 sequencing. Fresh whole blood from approximately 11 HLA-typed healthy donors served as the source for isolating PBMCs. To map where alloreactive clones came from, CD4+ non-regulatory T cells in the unstimulated state were FACS-sorted. From V the trimming removes 4 bases and from J it removes 4 bases, while the gene matches leave 1 base of the junction unaccounted for. The germline V gene provides CDR1 WSHSY and CDR2 SAAADI. The CDR3 has 13 amino acids, counting the end cysteine and phenylalanine. Only the CDR3 DNA stays, 39 bases, in frame from base 1. Library prep was done by the immunoSEQ multiplex PCR assay. About 10^5 TCR templates per sample were assayed by the deep sequencing platform. Genomic DNA extracted from sorted T cells was used for TCRbeta CDR3 sequencing. In the original analysis: The R programming language was used for clonal analysis of TCRbeta CDR3 data. Alloreactive CD4+ and CD8+ clones were defined by comparing unstimulated samples with post-reaction CFSE-low samples. By matching sequences to the repertoires of sorted unstimulated Treg and non-Treg cells, each alloreactive CD4+ clone was assigned a regulatory or non-regulatory origin. TCRdb's version of the immuneACCESS table is confined to in-frame rearrangements and falls short of the full clone set. An unresolved V gene accounts for under half of the shortfall where checked; the remainder is of unknown origin. That table gives V, J and clone size, and the DNA gave D and trimming. The sample records over 85,000 clones, 94% of which are singletons. Of the sample, less than 0.4% is held by the ten largest clones.

The receptor was isolated from a human donor in good health. The sequenced material came from non-Treg CD4+ T cells sorted from blood. The cell subset or site label on this specimen signifies: FACS-sorted unstimulated CD4+ non-regulatory T cells. The chain links TRBV10-2 with TRBJ1-1; 9 bases in the middle match TRBD1. The CDR3 has the sequence CASSATGGTEAFF. The DNA reads as follows: TGCGCCAGCAGTGCGACAGGGGGCACTGAAGCTTTCTTT.